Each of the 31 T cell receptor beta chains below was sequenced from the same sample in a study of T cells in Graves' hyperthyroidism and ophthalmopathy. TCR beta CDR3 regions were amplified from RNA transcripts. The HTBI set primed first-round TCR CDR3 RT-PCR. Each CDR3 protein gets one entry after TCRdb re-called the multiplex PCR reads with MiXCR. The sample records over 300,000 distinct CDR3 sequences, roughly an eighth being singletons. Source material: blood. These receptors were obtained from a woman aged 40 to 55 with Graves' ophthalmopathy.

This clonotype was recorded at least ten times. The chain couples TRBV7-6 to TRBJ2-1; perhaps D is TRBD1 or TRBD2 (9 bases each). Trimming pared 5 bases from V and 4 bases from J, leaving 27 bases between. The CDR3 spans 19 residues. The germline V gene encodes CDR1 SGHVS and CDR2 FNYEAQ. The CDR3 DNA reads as TGTGCCAGCAGCATCTCCGGGACAGGGACGCTAGCGGGATACAATGAGCAGTTCTTC. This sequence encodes CASSISGTGTLAGYNEQFF. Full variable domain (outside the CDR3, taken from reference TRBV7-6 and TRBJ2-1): GAGVSQSPRYKVTKRGQDVALRCDPISGHVSLYWYRQALGQGPEFLTYFNYEAQQDKSGLPNDRFSAERPEGSISTLTIQRTEQRDSAMYRCASSISGTGTLAGYNEQFFGPGTRLTVL.

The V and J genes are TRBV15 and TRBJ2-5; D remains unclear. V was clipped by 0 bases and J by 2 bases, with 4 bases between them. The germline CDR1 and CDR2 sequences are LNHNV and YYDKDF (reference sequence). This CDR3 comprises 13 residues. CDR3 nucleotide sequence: TGTGCCACCAGCAGAGACACACAAGAGACCCAGTACTTC. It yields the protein CATSRDTQETQYF.

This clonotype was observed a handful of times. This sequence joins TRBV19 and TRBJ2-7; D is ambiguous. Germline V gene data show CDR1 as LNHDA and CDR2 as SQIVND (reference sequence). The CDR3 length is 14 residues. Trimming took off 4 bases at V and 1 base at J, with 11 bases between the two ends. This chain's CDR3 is CASSTALVSYEQYF. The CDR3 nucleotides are TGTGCCAGTAGTACAGCGTTGGTGTCCTACGAGCAGTACTTC. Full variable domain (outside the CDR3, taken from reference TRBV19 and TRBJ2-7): DGGITQSPKYLFRKEGQNVTLSCEQNLNHDAMYWYRQDPGQGLRLIYYSQIVNDFQKGDIAEGYSVSREKKESFPLTVTSAQKNPTAFYLCASSTALVSYEQYFGPGTRLTVT.

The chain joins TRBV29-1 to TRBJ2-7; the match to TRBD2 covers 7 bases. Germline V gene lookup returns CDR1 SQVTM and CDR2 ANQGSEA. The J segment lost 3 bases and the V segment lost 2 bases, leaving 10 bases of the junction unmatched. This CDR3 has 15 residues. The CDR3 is CSVELLGGSSYEQYF. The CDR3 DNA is TGCAGCGTTGAACTGTTGGGGGGGTCGAGCTACGAGCAGTACTTC.

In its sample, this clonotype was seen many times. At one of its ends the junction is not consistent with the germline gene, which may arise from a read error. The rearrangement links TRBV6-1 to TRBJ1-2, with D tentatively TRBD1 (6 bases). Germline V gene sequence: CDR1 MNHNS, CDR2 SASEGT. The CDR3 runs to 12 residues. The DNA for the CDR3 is TGTGCCAGCACTGAACAGGGACGGGGCTACACCTTC. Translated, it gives CASTEQGRGYTF.

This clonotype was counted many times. CDR3 sequence reads: CASSLDRLKNEKLFF. The CDR3 nucleotides are TGTGCCAGCAGCTTAGACAGGCTTAAGAATGAAAAACTGTTTTTT. The chain links TRBV7-2 to TRBJ1-4; D might be TRBD1 (5 bases). V lost 1 base and J 5 bases, leaving 11 bases between the germline ends. The length of the CDR3 is 15 residues. Germline V CDR1 and CDR2: SGHTA, FQGNSA.

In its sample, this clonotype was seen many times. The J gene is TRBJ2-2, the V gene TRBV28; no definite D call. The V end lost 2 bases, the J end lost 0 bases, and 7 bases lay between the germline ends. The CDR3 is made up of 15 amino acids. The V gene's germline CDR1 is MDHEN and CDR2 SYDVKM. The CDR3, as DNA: TGTGCCAGCAGTTTACCGCAGTCGAACACCGGGGAGCTGTTTTTT. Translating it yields CASSLPQSNTGELFF.

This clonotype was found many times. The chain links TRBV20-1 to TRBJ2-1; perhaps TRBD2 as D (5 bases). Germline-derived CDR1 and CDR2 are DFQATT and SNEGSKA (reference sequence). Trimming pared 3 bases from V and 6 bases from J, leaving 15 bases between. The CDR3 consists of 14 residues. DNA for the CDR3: TGCAGTGCTAGGTCCGGAGGATCGCTCAATGAGCAGTTCTTC. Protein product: CSARSGGSLNEQFF.

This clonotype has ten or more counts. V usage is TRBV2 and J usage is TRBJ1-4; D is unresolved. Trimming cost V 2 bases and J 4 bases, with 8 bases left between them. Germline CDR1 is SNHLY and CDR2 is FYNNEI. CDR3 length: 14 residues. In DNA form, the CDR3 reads TGTGCCAGCAGTGAATATACGGTTAATGAAAAACTGTTTTTT. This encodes CASSEYTVNEKLFF.

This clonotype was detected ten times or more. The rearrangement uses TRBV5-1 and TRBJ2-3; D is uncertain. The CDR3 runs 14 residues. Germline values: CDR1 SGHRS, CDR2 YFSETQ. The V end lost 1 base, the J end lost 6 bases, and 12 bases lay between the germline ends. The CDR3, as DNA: TGCGCCAGCAGCTTGCAGTGGAGAGAGGATACGCAGTATTTT. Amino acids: CASSLQWREDTQYF.

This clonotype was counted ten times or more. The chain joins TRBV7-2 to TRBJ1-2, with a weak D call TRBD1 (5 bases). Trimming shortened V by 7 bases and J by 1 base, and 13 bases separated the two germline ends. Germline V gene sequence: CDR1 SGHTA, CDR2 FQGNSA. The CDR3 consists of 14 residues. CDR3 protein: CASTTGPSNYGYTF. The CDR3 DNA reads TGTGCCAGCACCACGGGGCCCAGTAACTATGGCTACACCTTC.

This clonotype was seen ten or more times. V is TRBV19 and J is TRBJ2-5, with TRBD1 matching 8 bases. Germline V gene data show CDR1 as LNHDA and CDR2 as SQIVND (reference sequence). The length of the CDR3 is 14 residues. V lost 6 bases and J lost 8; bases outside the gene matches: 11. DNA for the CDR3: TGTGCCAGTAGCACAAAAGGACAGGGAGTTACCCAGTACTTC. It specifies CASSTKGQGVTQYF.

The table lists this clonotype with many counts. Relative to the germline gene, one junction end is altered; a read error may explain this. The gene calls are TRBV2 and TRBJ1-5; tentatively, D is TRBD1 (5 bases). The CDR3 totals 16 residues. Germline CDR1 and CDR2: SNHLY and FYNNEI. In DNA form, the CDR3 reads TGTGCCAGCACTGAACGTTCAGGGTTAGGCAATCAGCCCCAGCATTTT. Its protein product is CASTERSGLGNQPQHF.

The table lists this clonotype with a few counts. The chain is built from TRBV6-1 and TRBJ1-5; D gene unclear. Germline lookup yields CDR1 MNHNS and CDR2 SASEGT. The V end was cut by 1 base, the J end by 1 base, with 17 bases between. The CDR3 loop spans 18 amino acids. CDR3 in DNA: TGTGCCAGCAGTGAAGATGGGCCCCGAGCGTTAAGCAATCAGCCCCAGCATTTT. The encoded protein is CASSEDGPRALSNQPQHF.

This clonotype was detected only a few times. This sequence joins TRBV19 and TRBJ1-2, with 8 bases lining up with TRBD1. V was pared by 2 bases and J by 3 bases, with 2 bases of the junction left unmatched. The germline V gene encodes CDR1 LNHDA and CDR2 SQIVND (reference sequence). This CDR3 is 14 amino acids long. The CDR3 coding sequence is TGTGCCAGTAGTATAAGGACAGGGCACTATGGCTACACCTTC. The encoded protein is CASSIRTGHYGYTF.

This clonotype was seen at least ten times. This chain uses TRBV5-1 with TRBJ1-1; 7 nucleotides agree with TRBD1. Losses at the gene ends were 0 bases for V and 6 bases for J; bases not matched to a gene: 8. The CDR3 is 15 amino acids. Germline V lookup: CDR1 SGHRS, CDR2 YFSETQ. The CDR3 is CASSLVGGRTAEAFF. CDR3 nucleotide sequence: TGCGCCAGCAGCTTGGTAGGGGGCCGGACAGCTGAAGCTTTCTTT.

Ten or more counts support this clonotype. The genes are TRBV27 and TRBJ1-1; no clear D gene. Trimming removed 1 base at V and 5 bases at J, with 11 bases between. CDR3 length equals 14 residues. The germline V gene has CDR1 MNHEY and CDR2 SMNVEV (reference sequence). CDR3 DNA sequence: TGTGCCAGCAGTTTATTGTGGGGAAGGACTGAAGCTTTCTTT. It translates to CASSLLWGRTEAFF.

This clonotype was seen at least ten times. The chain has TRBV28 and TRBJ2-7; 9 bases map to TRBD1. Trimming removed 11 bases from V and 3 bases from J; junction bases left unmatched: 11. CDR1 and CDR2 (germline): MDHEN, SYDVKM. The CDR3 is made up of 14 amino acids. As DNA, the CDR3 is TGTGCCGTTCCCACCGGGACAGGGCGCTACGAGCAGTACTTC. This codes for CAVPTGTGRYEQYF.

CDR3 region: CASSLKNRNTEAFF. CDR3 coding DNA: TGCGCCAGCAGCCTAAAAAACAGGAACACTGAAGCTTTCTTT. The J gene is TRBJ1-1, the V gene TRBV5-1; D is ambiguous. V was clipped by 4 bases and J by 1 base, with 11 bases between them. Germline V gene lookup returns CDR1 SGHRS and CDR2 YFSETQ. The length of the CDR3 is 14 residues.

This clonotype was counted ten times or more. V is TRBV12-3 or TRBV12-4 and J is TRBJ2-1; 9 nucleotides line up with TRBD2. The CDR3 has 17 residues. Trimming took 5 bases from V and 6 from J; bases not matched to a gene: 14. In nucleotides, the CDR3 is TGTGCCAGCAGTCCCCGATTCGGCATTAGCGGGGGCAATGAGCAGTTCTTC. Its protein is CASSPRFGISGGNEQFF.

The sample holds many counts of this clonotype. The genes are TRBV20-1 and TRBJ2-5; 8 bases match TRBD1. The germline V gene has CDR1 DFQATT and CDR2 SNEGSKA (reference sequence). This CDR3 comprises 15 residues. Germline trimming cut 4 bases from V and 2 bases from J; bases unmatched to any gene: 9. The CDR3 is CSATGGLRDQETQYF. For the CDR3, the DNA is TGCAGTGCTACAGGGGGCTTAAGAGATCAAGAGACCCAGTACTTC.

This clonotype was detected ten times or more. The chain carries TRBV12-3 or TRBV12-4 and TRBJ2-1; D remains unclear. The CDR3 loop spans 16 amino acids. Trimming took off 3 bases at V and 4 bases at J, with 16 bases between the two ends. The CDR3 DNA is TGTGCCAGCAGTTTGTCTCCCCTGCCCCGTTACAATGAGCAGTTCTTC. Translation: CASSLSPLPRYNEQFF.

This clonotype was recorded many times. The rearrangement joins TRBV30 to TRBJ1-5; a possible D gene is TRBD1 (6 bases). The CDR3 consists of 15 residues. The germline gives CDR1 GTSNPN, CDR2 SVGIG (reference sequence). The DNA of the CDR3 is TGTGCGTCGGGGGGCCGGGACACCTTTACTCAACCCCAGCATTTT. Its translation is CASGGRDTFTQPQHF. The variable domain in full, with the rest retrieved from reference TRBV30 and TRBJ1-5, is SQTIHQWPATLVQPVGSPLSLECTVEGTSNPNLYWYRQAAGRGLQLLFYSVGIGQISSEVPQNLSASRPQDRQFILSSKKLLLSDSGFYLCASGGRDTFTQPQHFGDGTRLSIL.

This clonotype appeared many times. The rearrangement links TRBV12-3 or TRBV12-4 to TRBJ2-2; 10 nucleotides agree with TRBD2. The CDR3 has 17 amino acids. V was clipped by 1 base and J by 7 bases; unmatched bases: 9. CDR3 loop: CASSLGGLAGANGELFF. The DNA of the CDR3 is TGTGCCAGCAGTTTAGGAGGGCTAGCGGGAGCTAACGGGGAGCTGTTTTTT.

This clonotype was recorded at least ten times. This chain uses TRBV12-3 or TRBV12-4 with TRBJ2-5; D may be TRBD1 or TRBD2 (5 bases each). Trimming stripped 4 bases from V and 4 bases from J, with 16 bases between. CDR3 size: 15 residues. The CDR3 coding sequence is TGTGCCAGCAGTTGGGAGCGAGGGGTCTCAGAGACCCAGTACTTC. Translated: CASSWERGVSETQYF.

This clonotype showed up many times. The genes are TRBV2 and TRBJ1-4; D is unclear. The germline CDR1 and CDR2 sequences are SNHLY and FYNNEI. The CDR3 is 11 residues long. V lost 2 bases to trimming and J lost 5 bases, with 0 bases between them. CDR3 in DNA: TGTGCCAGCAGTGAAAATGAAAAACTGTTTTTT. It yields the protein CASSENEKLFF.

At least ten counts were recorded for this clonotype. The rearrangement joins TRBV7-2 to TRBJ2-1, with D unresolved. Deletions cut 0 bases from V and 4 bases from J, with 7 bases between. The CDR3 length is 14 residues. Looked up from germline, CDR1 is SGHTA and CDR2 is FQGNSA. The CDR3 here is CASSLAGRYNEQFF. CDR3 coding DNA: TGTGCCAGCAGCTTAGCCGGGCGTTACAATGAGCAGTTCTTC.

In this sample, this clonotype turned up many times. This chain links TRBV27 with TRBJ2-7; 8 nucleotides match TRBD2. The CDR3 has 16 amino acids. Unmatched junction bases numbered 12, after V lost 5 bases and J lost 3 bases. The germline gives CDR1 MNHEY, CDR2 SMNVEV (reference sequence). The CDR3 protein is CASSRTGGGAFYEQYF. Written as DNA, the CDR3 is TGTGCCAGCAGTCGAACCGGGGGGGGGGCATTCTACGAGCAGTACTTC.

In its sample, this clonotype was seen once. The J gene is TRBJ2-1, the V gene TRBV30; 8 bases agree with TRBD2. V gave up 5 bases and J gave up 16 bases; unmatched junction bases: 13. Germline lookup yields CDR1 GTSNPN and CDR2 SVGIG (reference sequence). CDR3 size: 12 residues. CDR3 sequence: CAWSESGRNCFF. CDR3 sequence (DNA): TGTGCCTGGTCGGAGAGCGGGAGAAATTGCTTCTTC.

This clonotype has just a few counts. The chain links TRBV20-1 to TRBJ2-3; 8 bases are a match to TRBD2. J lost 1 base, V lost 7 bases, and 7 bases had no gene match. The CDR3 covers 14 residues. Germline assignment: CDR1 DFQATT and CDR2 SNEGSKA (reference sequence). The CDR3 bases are TGCAGTGGAGCGGGGGCGGGAGGCACAGATACGCAGTATTTT. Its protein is CSGAGAGGTDTQYF.

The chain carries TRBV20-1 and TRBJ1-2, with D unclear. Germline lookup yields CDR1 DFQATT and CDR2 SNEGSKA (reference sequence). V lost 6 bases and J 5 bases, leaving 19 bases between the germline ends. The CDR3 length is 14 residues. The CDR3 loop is CSAEGASLGYGYTF. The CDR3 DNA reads TGCAGTGCAGAGGGAGCGTCATTAGGTTATGGCTACACCTTC.